The T cell receptor beta chain under discussion was sequenced for a study of neurological immune-mediated disorders. This clonotype appeared many times. It was by 5'RACE with 10-nucleotide random UMIs that the cDNA was made. TCRdb processed the 5' RACE reads anew with MiXCR; each CDR3 protein has one entry. The profile covers roughly 65,000 distinct CDR3 sequences, with around 5.1% appearing a single time and around 6% taken by the ten largest. This CDR3 spans 15 amino acids. With 0 bases removed from V and 6 bases from J, the gap between germline ends came to 12 bases. The germline CDR1 and CDR2 sequences are SGHAT and FQNNGV.

This TCR was recovered from a human donor with multiple sclerosis. The donor label of this sample is uncertain. J is TRBJ2-1 and V is TRBV11-2; D gene ambiguous. What was sequenced was PBMCs. The CDR3 DNA follows: TGTGCCAGCAGCTTAGATGGGGTAGTGGCCAATGAGCAGTTCTTC. The encoded protein is CASSLDGVVANEQFF.